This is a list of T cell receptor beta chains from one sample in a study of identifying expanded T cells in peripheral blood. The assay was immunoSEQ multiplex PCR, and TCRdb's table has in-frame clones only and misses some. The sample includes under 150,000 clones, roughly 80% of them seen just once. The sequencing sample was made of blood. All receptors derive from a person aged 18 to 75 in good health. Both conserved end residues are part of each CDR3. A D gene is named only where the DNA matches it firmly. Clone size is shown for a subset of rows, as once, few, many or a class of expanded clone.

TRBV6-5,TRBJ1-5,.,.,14,TGTGCCAGCAGCTACGGGCAGGGGAATCAGCCCCAGCATTTT,CASSYGQGNQPQHF
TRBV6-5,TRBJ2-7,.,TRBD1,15,TGTGCCAGCAGGAAAACCGGGACAGGGCTCTACGAGCAGTACTTC,CASRKTGTGLYEQYF
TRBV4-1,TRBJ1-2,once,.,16,TGCGCCAGCAGCCAAGGGGCAGGGGAGGGCGTCTATGGCTACACCTTC,CASSQGAGEGVYGYTF
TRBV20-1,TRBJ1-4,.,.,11,TGCAGTGCTAGGGTAGTTGAAAAACTGTTTTTT,CSARVVEKLFF
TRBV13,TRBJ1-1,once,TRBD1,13,TGTGCCAGCAGCCTTGGGACAGGCACTGAAGCTTTCTTT,CASSLGTGTEAFF
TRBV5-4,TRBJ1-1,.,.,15,TGTGCCAGCAGCCTATCGGACGGAACAAACACTGAAGCTTTCTTT,CASSLSDGTNTEAFF
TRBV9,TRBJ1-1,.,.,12,TGTGCCAGCAGCGGATGGGGCACTGAAGCTTTCTTT,CASSGWGTEAFF
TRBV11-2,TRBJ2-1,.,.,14,TGTGCCAGCAGCGCCGGGTCTTTTTACAATGAGCAGTTCTTC,CASSAGSFYNEQFF
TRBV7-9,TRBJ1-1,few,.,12,TGTGCCAGCAGCTCCCGACAGCATGAAGCTTTCTTT,CASSSRQHEAFF
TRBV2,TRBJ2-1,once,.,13,TGTGCCAGCATTCAGGGTCAATTGGATGAGCAGTTCTTC,CASIQGQLDEQFF
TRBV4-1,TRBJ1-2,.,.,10,TGCGCCAGCAGCCAAGCTGGCTACACCTTC,CASSQAGYTF
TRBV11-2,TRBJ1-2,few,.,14,TGTGCCAGCAGCTTGACCAGGGGTAGGATCGGCTACACCTTC,CASSLTRGRIGYTF
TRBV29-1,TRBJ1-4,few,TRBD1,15,TGCAGCGGAACGGACAGGGCTGGGGGGAATGAAAAACTGTTTTTT,CSGTDRAGGNEKLFF
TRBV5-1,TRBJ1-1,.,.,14,TGCGCCAGCAGTTCCGGCCAGCCTAACACTGAAGCTTTCTTT,CASSSGQPNTEAFF
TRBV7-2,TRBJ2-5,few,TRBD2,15,TGTGCCAGCAGCTTAAGCGGGGGACGCCAAGAGACCCAGTACTTC,CASSLSGGRQETQYF
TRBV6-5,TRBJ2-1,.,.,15,TGTGCCACGGGGAGAACTTTTAGCTCCTACAATGAGCAGTTCTTC,CATGRTFSSYNEQFF
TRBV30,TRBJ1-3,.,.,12,TGTGCCTGGAGTCCCGAGGGAAACACCATATATTTT,CAWSPEGNTIYF
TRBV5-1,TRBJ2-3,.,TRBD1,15,TGCGCCAGCAGCCGGGGACAGGGTGGCCCAGATACGCAGTATTTT,CASSRGQGGPDTQYF
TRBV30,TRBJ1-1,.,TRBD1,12,TGTGCCGGACACAGGGGCCCCCTTGAAGCTTTCTTT,CAGHRGPLEAFF
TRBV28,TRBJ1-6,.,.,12,TGTGCCAGTTGGGACCCCAATTCACCCCTCCACTTT,CASWDPNSPLHF
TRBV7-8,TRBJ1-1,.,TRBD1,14,TGTGCCAGCAACGACAGAACAGGGGGGAATGAAGCTTTCTTT,CASNDRTGGNEAFF
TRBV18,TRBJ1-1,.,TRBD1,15,TGTGCCAGCTCATCAGAACATTCAGGGGGCGGCGAAGCTTTCTTT,CASSSEHSGGGEAFF
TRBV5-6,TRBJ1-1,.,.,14,TGTGCCAGCAGCCTACAAGGCTTCTGGGGAGAAGCTTTCTTT,CASSLQGFWGEAFF
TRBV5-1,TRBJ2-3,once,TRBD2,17,TGCGCCAGCAGCTTGCGTTTAGCGGGGGGGCCTGCAGATACGCAGTATTTT,CASSLRLAGGPADTQYF
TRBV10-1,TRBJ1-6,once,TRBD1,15,TGCGCCACTCGACAGGGTATGTCCTATAATTCACCCCTCCACTTT,CATRQGMSYNSPLHF
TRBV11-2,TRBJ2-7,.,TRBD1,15,TGTGCCAGCAGCTTAGTCCGGGACAGCCACTACGAGCAGTACTTC,CASSLVRDSHYEQYF
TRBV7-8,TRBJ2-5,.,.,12,TGTGCCAGCAGGGTCGGAGAAGAGACCCAGTACTTC,CASRVGEETQYF
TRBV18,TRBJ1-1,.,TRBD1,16,TGTGCCAGCTCACCAAGGGTCCTGACAGGGGGCTTAGGAGCTTTCTTT,CASSPRVLTGGLGAFF
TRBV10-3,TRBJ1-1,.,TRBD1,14,TGTGCCATCAAAGAGGGACAGGGGAACACTGAAGCTTTCTTT,CAIKEGQGNTEAFF
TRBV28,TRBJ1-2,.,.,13,TGTGCCAGCAATTCCGGAGGAAGCCGGGGCTACACCTTC,CASNSGGSRGYTF
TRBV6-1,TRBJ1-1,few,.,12,TGTGCCAGCAGTGTGGTGAGGGTGTCGGCTTTCTTT,CASSVVRVSAFF
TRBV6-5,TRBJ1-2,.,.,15,TGTGCCAGCAGTTACTTTGTCACGGGTAACTATGGCTACACCTTC,CASSYFVTGNYGYTF
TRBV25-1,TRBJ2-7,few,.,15,TGTGCCAGCAGTGGGGGACTTTCGAGCTCCTACGAGCAGTACTTC,CASSGGLSSSYEQYF
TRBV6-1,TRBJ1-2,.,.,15,TGTGCCAGCAGCGAATCCTACGGCATCAGTTCGGGCTACACCTTC,CASSESYGISSGYTF